This is a list of T cell receptor beta chains from one sample in a study of response to subunit inactivated influenza vaccine. MiXCR was run by TCRdb on the RT-PCR reads, yielding one entry per CDR3 protein. The sample carries about 500,000 distinct CDR3 sequences, approximately 16% recorded once. The sequencing used CD4+ T cells sorted from PBMCs, collected about 23 months after vaccination. The receptors here all came from a man between 50 and 75 years old who received an inactivated influenza vaccine. CDR3s include the opening cysteine and the closing phenylalanine or tryptophan. Fields, in order: J gene, D gene, clone size, V gene, CDR3 protein, CDR3 DNA. A D gene is named only where the DNA matches it firmly. Not every row has a clone size; where given, it reads once, few, many or a size class.

J: TRBJ2-3; D: TRBD2; size: NA; V: TRBV27; CDR3: CATARPGRGGRASDTQYF; DNA: TGTGCCACCGCCCGGCCGGGACGAGGAGGGAGGGCCTCAGATACGCAGTATTTT
J: TRBJ1-1; D: TRBD1; size: NA; V: TRBV5-1; CDR3: CASSPRYPGQGSPMNTEAFF; DNA: TGCGCCAGCAGCCCCCGGTACCCGGGACAGGGATCTCCGATGAACACTGAAGCTTTCTTT
J: TRBJ2-7; D: TRBD2; size: NA; V: TRBV20-1; CDR3: CSAQAPWPTSGGSYEQYF; DNA: TGCAGTGCCCAAGCTCCCTGGCCGACTAGCGGGGGTTCCTACGAGCAGTACTTC
J: TRBJ2-6; D: NA; size: NA; V: TRBV6-2/TRBV6-3; CDR3: CASRRASGANVLTF; DNA: TGTGCCAGCAGGAGGGCGTCTGGGGCCAACGTCCTGACTTTC
J: TRBJ2-7; D: NA; size: NA; V: TRBV3-1; CDR3: CASSQDIAQEYEQYF; DNA: TGTGCCAGCAGCCAAGACATTGCACAGGAGTACGAGCAGTACTTC
J: TRBJ2-2; D: TRBD1; size: many; V: TRBV29-1; CDR3: CSVGNRDRMTGELFF; DNA: TGCAGCGTTGGGAATAGGGACAGAATGACCGGGGAGCTGTTTTTT
J: TRBJ2-7; D: NA; size: NA; V: TRBV7-6; CDR3: CASSLVETATEQYF; DNA: TGTGCCAGCAGCTTAGTCGAGACAGCTACCGAGCAGTACTTC
J: TRBJ2-3; D: NA; size: NA; V: TRBV28; CDR3: CASSPPVRADTQYF; DNA: TGTGCCAGCAGTCCCCCCGTGAGAGCGGATACGCAGTATTTT
J: TRBJ1-6; D: NA; size: NA; V: TRBV30; CDR3: CARREAAGNSPLHF; DNA: TGTGCCCGGAGAGAGGCAGCGGGGAATTCACCCCTCCACTTT
J: TRBJ2-2; D: NA; size: once; V: TRBV7-9; CDR3: CASSFLSGAGELFF; DNA: TGTGCCAGCAGCTTCCTATCAGGGGCCGGGGAGCTGTTTTTT
J: TRBJ1-3; D: NA; size: many; V: TRBV20-1; CDR3: CSARDLQGGGNTIYF; DNA: TGCAGTGCTAGAGATCTCCAGGGTGGAGGAAACACCATATATTTT
J: TRBJ2-1; D: TRBD2; size: few; V: TRBV6-2/TRBV6-3; CDR3: CASSYSNLADNEQFF; DNA: TGTGCCAGCAGTTACTCGAACCTAGCGGACAATGAGCAGTTCTTC
J: TRBJ2-7; D: NA; size: few; V: TRBV11-2; CDR3: CASSLEVATPYEQYF; DNA: TGTGCCAGCAGCTTAGAAGTAGCGACACCCTACGAGCAGTACTTC
J: TRBJ2-6; D: TRBD1; size: many; V: TRBV5-1; CDR3: CASSVRTGGAEGANVLTF; DNA: TGCGCCAGCAGCGTCAGGACAGGGGGCGCGGAAGGGGCCAACGTCCTGACTTTC
J: TRBJ2-7; D: TRBD1; size: few; V: TRBV20-1; CDR3: CSAPGTGFNEQYF; DNA: TGCAGTGCTCCCGGGACAGGGTTCAACGAGCAGTACTTC
J: TRBJ2-2; D: NA; size: NA; V: TRBV5-6; CDR3: CASSLPYRSRTNTGELFF; DNA: TGTGCCAGCAGCTTGCCTTACAGGAGCAGGACTAACACCGGGGAGCTGTTTTTT
J: TRBJ2-3; D: NA; size: many; V: TRBV12-3/TRBV12-4; CDR3: CASRATGGSTDTQYF; DNA: TGTGCCAGCAGAGCCACCGGGGGAAGCACAGATACGCAGTATTTT
J: TRBJ2-2; D: NA; size: NA; V: TRBV12-3/TRBV12-4; CDR3: CASSLAQGRSVELFF; DNA: TGTGCCAGCAGTTTGGCCCAGGGGAGGAGCGTGGAGCTGTTTTTT
J: TRBJ2-1; D: NA; size: NA; V: TRBV21-1; CDR3: CASSKVQGGNEQFF; DNA: TGTGCCAGCAGCAAAGTACAGGGTGGGAATGAGCAGTTCTTC
J: TRBJ1-2; D: TRBD1; size: few; V: TRBV7-2; CDR3: CASSLGGQGAGYTF; DNA: TGTGCCAGCAGCTTAGGGGGACAGGGAGCCGGCTACACCTTC
J: TRBJ2-5; D: TRBD1; size: NA; V: TRBV28; CDR3: CASSTRGPHQETQYF; DNA: TGTGCCAGCAGCACCAGGGGGCCCCACCAAGAGACCCAGTACTTC
J: TRBJ1-6; D: TRBD1; size: NA; V: TRBV27; CDR3: CASSSYGRTGAESPLHF; DNA: TGTGCCAGCAGTTCCTATGGCCGGACAGGTGCAGAGTCACCCCTCCACTTT
J: TRBJ1-2; D: NA; size: NA; V: TRBV5-4; CDR3: CASSPNKVGYTF; DNA: TGTGCCAGCAGCCCTAACAAGGTCGGCTACACCTTC
J: TRBJ2-3; D: NA; size: many; V: TRBV20-1; CDR3: CSASARGKSTDTQYF; DNA: TGCAGTGCTAGTGCCCGGGGGAAGAGCACAGATACGCAGTATTTT
J: TRBJ2-1; D: TRBD2; size: many; V: TRBV5-5; CDR3: CASSSSPGGPFGPSEQFF; DNA: TGTGCCAGCAGCTCCTCGCCGGGGGGGCCTTTTGGGCCAAGTGAGCAGTTCTTC
J: TRBJ2-1; D: NA; size: few; V: TRBV20-1; CDR3: CSARDSQFTYNEQFF; DNA: TGCAGTGCTAGAGATTCCCAGTTTACCTACAATGAGCAGTTCTTC
J: TRBJ2-1; D: NA; size: NA; V: TRBV7-2; CDR3: CASSVLPRGYNEQFF; DNA: TGTGCCAGCAGCGTACTTCCCCGGGGCTACAATGAGCAGTTCTTC
J: TRBJ2-1; D: NA; size: few; V: TRBV7-2; CDR3: CASSKPGGGRNEQFF; DNA: TGTGCCAGCAGCAAACCAGGGGGAGGAAGGAATGAGCAGTTCTTC
J: TRBJ2-4; D: NA; size: few; V: TRBV6-2/TRBV6-3; CDR3: CASSWGYLAKNIQYF; DNA: TGTGCCAGCAGTTGGGGATACCTAGCCAAAAACATTCAGTACTTC
J: TRBJ1-1; D: TRBD1; size: NA; V: TRBV9; CDR3: CASSFGQVHSTEAFF; DNA: TGTGCCAGCAGCTTTGGACAGGTGCATTCCACTGAAGCTTTCTTT
J: TRBJ2-3; D: NA; size: NA; V: TRBV7-2; CDR3: CASSKEGRGADTQYF; DNA: TGTGCCAGCAGCAAAGAGGGAAGGGGGGCAGATACGCAGTATTTT
J: TRBJ1-1; D: NA; size: few; V: TRBV7-2; CDR3: CASSLGAGRATEAFF; DNA: TGTGCCAGCAGCTTAGGGGCTGGAAGGGCCACTGAAGCTTTCTTT
J: TRBJ1-5; D: TRBD1; size: NA; V: TRBV6-2/TRBV6-3; CDR3: CASNKPRQGPRYSNQPQHF; DNA: TGTGCCAGCAACAAACCCAGACAGGGACCTCGATATAGCAATCAGCCCCAGCATTTT
J: TRBJ1-1; D: NA; size: NA; V: TRBV12-3/TRBV12-4; CDR3: CASGEGSEAFF; DNA: TGTGCCAGCGGTGAGGGGAGTGAAGCTTTCTTT
J: TRBJ2-5; D: NA; size: NA; V: TRBV5-1; CDR3: CASGGQGGIQETQYF; DNA: TGCGCCAGCGGCGGACAGGGAGGGATCCAAGAGACCCAGTACTTC
J: TRBJ2-3; D: TRBD2; size: NA; V: TRBV20-1; CDR3: CSARALAGGITDTQYF; DNA: TGCAGTGCTAGAGCCTTAGCGGGAGGGATCACAGATACGCAGTATTTT
J: TRBJ2-7; D: NA; size: NA; V: TRBV7-9; CDR3: CASSPTGSGSEQYF; DNA: TGTGCCAGCAGCCCAACCGGGAGTGGCTCCGAGCAGTACTTC
J: TRBJ2-7; D: TRBD2; size: few; V: TRBV3-1; CDR3: CASSQDGLAGYEQYF; DNA: TGTGCCAGCAGCCAAGACGGACTAGCGGGCTACGAGCAGTACTTC